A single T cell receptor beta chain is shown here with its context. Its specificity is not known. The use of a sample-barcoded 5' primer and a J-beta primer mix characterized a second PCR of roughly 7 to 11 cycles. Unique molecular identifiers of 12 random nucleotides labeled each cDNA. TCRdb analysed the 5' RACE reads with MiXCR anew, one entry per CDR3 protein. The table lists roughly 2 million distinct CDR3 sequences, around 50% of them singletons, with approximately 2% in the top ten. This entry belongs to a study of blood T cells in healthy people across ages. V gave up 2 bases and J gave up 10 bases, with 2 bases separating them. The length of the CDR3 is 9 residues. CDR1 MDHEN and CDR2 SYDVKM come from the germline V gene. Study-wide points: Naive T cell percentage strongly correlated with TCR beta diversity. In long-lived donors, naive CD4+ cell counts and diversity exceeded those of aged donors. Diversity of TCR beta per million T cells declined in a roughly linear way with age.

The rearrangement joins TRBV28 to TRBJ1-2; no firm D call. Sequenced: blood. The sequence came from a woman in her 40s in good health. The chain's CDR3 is CASSLPYTF. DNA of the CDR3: TGTGCCAGCAGTTTACCCTACACCTTC.